Given below is one TCR beta chain in context. The sample is drawn from a study of cytomegalovirus exposure and HLA in healthy donors. PCR employed 60 Vbeta and 13 Jbeta primers. The repertoire was sequenced with immunoSEQ multiplex PCR; TCRdb's copy has only in-frame clones and lacks some. The table lists 110,000 or so clones, under 90% of them singletons. Germline CDR1 MNHEY, CDR2 SVGAGI. This CDR3 has 15 amino acids. V lost 8 bases to trimming and J lost 2 bases, with 16 bases between them. The chain links TRBV6-5 to TRBJ1-5, with D possibly being TRBD1 (5 bases). This TCR was recovered from a middle-aged woman in good health and CMV-seronegative. Sequenced: PBMCs. In DNA, the CDR3 is TGTGCCAGCCGGTCGGGGGGGGGAGGCAATCAGCCCCAGCATTTT. This sequence encodes CASRSGGGGNQPQHF.